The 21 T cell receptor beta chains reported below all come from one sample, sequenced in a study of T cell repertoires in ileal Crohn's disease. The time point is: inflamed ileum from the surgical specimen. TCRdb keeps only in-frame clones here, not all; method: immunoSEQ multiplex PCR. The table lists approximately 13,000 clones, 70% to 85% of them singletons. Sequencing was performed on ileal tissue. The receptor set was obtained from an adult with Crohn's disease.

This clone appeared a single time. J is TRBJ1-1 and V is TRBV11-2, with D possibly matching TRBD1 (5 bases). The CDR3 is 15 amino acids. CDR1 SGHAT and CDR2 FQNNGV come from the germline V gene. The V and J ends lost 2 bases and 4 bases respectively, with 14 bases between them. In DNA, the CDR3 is TGTGCCAGCAGCTTATCGGGACCTCGGGGCACTGAAGCTTTCTTT. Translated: CASSLSGPRGTEAFF.

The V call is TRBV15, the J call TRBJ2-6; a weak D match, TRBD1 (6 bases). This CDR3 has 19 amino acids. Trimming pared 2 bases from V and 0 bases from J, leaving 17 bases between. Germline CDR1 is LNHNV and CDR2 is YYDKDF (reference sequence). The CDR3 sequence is CATSRSTGIPTSGANVLTF. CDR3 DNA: TGTGCCACCAGCAGATCCACAGGGATCCCTACCTCTGGGGCCAACGTCCTGACTTTC.

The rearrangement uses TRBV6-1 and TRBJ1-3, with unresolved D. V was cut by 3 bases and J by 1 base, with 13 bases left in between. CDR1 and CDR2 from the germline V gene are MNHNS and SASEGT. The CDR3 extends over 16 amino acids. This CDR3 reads CASSDPGEGSGNTIYF. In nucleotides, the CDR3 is TGTGCCAGCAGTGACCCCGGGGAAGGTTCTGGAAACACCATATATTTT.

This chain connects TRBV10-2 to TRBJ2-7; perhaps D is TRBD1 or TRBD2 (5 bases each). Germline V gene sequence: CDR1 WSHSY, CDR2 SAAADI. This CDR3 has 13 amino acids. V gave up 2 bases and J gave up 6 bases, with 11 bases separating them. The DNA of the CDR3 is TGCGCCAGCAGTGAGGGTCTGGGGGTCGAGCAGTACTTC. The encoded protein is CASSEGLGVEQYF.

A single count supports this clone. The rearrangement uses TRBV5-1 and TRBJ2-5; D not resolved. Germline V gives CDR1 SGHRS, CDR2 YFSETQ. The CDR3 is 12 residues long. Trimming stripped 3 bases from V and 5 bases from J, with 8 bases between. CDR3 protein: CASSWPSETQYF. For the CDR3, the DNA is TGCGCCAGCAGCTGGCCCTCGGAGACCCAGTACTTC.

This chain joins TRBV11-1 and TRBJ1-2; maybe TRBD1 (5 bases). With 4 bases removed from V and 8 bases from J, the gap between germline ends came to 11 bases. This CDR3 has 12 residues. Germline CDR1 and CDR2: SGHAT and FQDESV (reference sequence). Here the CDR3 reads CASSSDRGGYTF. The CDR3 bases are TGTGCCAGCAGCTCCGACAGAGGCGGCTACACCTTC.

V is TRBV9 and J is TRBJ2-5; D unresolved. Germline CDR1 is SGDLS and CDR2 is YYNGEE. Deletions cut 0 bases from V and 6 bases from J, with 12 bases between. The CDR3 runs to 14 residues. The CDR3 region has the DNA TGTGCCAGCAGCGTAGCCCCCGGGCTCAAGACCCAGTACTTC. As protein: CASSVAPGLKTQYF.

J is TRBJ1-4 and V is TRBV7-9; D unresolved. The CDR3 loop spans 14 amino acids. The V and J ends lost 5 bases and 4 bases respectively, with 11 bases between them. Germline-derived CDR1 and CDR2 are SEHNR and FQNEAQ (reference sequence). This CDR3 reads CASSPSGVNEKLFF. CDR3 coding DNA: TGTGCCAGCAGCCCATCAGGTGTTAATGAAAAACTGTTTTTT.

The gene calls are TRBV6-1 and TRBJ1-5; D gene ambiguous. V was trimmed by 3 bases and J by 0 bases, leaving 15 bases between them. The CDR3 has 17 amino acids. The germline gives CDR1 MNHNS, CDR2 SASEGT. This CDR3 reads CASSDPSAFYSNQPQHF. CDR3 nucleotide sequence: TGTGCCAGCAGTGATCCATCAGCCTTTTATAGCAATCAGCCCCAGCATTTT.

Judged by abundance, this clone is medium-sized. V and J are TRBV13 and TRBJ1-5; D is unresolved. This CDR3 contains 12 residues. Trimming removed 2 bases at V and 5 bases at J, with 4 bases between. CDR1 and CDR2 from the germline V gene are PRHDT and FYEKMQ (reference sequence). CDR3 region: CASSLQDQPQHF. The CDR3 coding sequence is TGTGCCAGCAGCTTACAGGATCAGCCCCAGCATTTT.

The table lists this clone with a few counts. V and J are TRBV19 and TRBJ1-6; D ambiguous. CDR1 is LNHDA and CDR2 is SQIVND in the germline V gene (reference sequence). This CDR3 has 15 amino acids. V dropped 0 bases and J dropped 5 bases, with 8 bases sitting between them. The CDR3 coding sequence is TGTGCCAGTAGTATAGAAGCCGCAGATAATTCACCCCTCCACTTT. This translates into CASSIEAADNSPLHF.

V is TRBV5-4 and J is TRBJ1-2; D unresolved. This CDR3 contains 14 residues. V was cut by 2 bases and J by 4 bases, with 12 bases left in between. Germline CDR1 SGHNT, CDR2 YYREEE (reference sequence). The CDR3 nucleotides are TGTGCCAGCAGCTTTTTGGGGAGGCCCTATGGCTACACCTTC. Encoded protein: CASSFLGRPYGYTF.

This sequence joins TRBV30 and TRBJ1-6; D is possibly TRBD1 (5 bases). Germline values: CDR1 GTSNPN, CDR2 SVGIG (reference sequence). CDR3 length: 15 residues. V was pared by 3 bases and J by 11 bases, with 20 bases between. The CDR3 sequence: CAWSVGGPLRAPLHF. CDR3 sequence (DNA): TGTGCCTGGAGCGTTGGGGGACCTCTCAGGGCACCCCTCCACTTT.

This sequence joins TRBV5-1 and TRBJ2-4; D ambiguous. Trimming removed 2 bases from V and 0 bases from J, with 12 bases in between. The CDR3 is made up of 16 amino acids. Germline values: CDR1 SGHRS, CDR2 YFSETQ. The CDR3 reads CASSFRPDLAKNIQYF. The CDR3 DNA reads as TGCGCCAGCAGCTTCCGGCCTGATCTAGCCAAAAACATTCAGTACTTC.

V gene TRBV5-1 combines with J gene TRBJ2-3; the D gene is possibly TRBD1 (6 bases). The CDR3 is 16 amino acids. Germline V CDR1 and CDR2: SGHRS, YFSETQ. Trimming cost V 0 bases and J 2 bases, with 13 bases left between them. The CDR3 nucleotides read TGCGCCAGCAGCTTGGATGATCAGGGGTTCACAGATACGCAGTATTTT. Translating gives CASSLDDQGFTDTQYF.

The CDR3 nucleotides read TGCGCCAGCAGTGGGGGCGGGCAACCGGGTGAGCAGTTCTTC. This translates into CASSGGGQPGEQFF. The chain joins TRBV10-1 to TRBJ2-1; D may be TRBD1 or TRBD2 (5 bases each). The germline V and J ends were trimmed by 4 bases and 9 bases, with 16 bases remaining between them. CDR1 is WNHNN and CDR2 is SYGVQD in the germline V gene (reference sequence). This CDR3 contains 14 residues.

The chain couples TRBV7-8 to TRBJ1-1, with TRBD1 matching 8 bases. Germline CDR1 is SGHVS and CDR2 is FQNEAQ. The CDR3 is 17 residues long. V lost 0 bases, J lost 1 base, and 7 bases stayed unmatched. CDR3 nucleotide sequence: TGTGCCAGCAGCTTAGCGCTTTACGGACAGGGGAACACTGAAGCTTTCTTT. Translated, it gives CASSLALYGQGNTEAFF. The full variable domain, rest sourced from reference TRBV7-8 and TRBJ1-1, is GAGVSQSPRYKVAKRGQDVALRCDPISGHVSLFWYQQALGQGPEFLTYFQNEAQLDKSGLPSDRFFAERPEGSVSTLKIQRTQQEDSAVYLCASSLALYGQGNTEAFFGQGTRLTVV.

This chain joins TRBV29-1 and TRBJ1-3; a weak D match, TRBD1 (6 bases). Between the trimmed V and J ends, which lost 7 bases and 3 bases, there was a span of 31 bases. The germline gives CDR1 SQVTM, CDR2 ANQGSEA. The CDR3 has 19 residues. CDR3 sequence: CSAEALNRDGGAGGNTIYF. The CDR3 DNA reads TGCAGCGCCGAAGCTTTGAACCGCGACGGGGGCGCAGGTGGAAACACCATATATTTT.

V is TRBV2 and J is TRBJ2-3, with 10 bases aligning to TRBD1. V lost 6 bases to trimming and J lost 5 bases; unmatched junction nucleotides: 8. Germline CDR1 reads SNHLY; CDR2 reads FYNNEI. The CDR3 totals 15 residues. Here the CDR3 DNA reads TGTGCCAGCAGCGAGCTCGGACAGGGGGGAGATACGCAGTATTTT. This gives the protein CASSELGQGGDTQYF.

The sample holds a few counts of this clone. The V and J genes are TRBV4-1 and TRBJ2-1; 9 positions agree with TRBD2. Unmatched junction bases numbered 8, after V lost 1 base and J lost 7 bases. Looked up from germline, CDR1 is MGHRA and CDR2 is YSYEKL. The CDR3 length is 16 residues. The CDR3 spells CASSQGRGGRWNEQFF. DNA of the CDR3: TGCGCCAGCAGCCAAGGGCGGGGGGGCCGCTGGAATGAGCAGTTCTTC.

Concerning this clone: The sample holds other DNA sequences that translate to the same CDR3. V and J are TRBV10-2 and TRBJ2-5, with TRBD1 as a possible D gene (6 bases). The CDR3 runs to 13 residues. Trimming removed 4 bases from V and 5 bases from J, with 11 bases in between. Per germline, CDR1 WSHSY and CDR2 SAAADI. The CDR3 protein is CASSGGRGETQYF. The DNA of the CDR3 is TGCGCCAGCAGTGGCGGAAGGGGGGAGACCCAGTACTTC.